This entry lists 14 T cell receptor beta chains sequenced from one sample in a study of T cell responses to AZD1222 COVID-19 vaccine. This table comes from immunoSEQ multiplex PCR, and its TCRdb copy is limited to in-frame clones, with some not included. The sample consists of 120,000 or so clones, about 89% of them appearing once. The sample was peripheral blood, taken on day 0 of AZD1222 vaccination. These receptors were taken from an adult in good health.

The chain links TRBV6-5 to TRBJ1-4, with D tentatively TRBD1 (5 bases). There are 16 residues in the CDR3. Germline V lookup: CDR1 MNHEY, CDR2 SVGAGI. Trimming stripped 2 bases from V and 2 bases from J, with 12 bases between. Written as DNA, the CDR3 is TGTGCCAGCAGTTACGGGACGGAGGCGACTAATGAAAAACTGTTTTTT. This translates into CASSYGTEATNEKLFF.

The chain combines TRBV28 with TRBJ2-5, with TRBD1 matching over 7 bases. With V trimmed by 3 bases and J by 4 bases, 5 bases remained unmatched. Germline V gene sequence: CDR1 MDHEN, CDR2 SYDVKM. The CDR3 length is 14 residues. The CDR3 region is CASSFFTGVETQYF. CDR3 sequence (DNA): TGTGCCAGCAGTTTCTTCACAGGGGTAGAGACCCAGTACTTC.

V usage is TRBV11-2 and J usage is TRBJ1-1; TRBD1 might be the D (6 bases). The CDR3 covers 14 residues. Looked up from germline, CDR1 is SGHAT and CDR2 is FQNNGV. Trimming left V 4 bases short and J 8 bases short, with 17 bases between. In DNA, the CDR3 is TGTGCCAGCAGCTACCGGACAGTATCCCCCGAAGCTTTCTTT. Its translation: CASSYRTVSPEAFF.

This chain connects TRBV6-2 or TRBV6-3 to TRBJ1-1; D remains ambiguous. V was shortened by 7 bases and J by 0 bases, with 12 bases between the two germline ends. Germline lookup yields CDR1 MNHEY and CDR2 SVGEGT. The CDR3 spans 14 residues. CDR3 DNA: TGTGCCAGCACCCCAGGTTGGTTGAACACTGAAGCTTTCTTT. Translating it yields CASTPGWLNTEAFF.

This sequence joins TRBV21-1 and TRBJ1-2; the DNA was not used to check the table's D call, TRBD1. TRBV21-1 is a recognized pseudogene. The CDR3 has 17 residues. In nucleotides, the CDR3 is TGTGCCAGCAGCAGAAAAGGGACAGCCAAGATTAAGGATGGCTACACCTTC. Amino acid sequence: CASSRKGTAKIKDGYTF.

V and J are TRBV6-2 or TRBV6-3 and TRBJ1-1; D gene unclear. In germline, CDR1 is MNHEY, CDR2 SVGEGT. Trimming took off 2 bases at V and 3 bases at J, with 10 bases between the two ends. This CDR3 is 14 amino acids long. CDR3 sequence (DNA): TGTGCCAGCAGTTACACCGTAGCGTACACTGAAGCTTTCTTT. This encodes CASSYTVAYTEAFF.

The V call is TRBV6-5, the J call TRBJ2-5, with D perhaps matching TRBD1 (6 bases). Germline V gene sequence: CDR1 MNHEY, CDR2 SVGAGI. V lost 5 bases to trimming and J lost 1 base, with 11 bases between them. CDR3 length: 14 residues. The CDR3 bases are TGTGCCAGCAGTCGTACAGGGACCCAAGAGACCCAGTACTTC. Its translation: CASSRTGTQETQYF.

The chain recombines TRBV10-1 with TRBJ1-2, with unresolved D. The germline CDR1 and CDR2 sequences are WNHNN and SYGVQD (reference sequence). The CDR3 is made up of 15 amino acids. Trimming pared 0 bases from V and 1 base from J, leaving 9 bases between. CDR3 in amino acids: CASSESRGLNYGYTF. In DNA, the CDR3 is TGCGCCAGCAGTGAGTCGAGAGGTCTTAACTATGGCTACACCTTC.

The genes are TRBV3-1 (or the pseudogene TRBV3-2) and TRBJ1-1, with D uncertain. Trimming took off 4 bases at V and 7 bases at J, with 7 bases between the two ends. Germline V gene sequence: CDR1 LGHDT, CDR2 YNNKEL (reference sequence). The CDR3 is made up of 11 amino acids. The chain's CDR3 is CASSRDFEAFF. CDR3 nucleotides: TGTGCCAGCAGCCGCGACTTTGAAGCTTTCTTT.

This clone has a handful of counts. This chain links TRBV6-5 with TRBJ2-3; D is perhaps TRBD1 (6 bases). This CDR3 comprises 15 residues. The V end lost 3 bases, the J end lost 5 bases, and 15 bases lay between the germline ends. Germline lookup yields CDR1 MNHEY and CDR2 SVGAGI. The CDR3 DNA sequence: TGTGCCAGCAGTTATCTTACAGGGTTGGAAGATACGCAGTATTTT. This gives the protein CASSYLTGLEDTQYF.

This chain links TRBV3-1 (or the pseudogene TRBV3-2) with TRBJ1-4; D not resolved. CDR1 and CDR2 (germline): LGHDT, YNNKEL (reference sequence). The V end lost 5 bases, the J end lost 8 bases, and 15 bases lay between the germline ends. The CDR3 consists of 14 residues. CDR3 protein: CASSSAAGLEKLFF. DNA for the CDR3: TGTGCCAGCAGCTCTGCGGCGGGGTTGGAAAAACTGTTTTTT.

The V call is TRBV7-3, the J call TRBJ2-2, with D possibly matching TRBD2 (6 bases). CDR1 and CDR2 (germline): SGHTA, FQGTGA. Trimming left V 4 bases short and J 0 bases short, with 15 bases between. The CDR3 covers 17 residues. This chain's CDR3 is CASSSQGGGANTGELFF. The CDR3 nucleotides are TGTGCCAGCAGCTCCCAGGGAGGAGGGGCGAACACCGGGGAGCTGTTTTTT. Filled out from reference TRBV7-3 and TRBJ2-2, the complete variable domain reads GAGVSQTPSNKVTEKGKYVELRCDPISGHTALYWYRQSLGQGPEFLIYFQGTGAADDSGLPNDRFFAVRPEGSVSTLKIQRTERGDSAVYLCASSSQGGGANTGELFFGEGSRLTVL.

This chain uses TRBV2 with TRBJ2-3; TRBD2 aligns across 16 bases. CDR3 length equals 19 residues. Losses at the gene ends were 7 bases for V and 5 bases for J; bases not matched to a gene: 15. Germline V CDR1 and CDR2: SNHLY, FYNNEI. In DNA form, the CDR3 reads TGTGCCAGCAACCTGGGACTAGCGGGAGGGCCCCGGCAGGGAGATACGCAGTATTTT. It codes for CASNLGLAGGPRQGDTQYF.

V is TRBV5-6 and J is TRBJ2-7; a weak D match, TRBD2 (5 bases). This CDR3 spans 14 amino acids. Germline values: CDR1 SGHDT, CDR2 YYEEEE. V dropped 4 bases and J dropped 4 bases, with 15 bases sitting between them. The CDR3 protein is CASSPDGGGYEQYF. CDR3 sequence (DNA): TGTGCCAGCAGCCCGGACGGAGGAGGTTACGAGCAGTACTTC.